These 11 T cell receptor beta chains were all obtained from the same sample, sequenced in a study of OX40 agonist ivuxolimab in advanced cancers. Generated by immunoSEQ multiplex PCR, the TCRdb table keeps only in-frame clones and is missing some. Counted here are 50,000 to 70,000 clones, approximately 81% occurring once; the ten biggest clones make up around 3%. The sequencing here drew on CD4+ or CD8+ T cells sorted from blood, taken in a trial of the OX40 agonist ivuxolimab. All receptors come from an adult with an advanced solid tumor such as melanoma, head and neck, liver or kidney cancer.

The chain has TRBV7-3 and TRBJ2-1; 10 nucleotides align to TRBD2. Per germline, CDR1 SGHTA and CDR2 FQGTGA. The CDR3 totals 13 residues. The V gene end was trimmed by 4 bases and the J gene end by 15 bases; junction bases not matched to a gene: 9. CDR3 DNA: TGTGCCAGCAGCTCCCTTAGCGGGGGGCCTGCGTTCTTC. Residues: CASSSLSGGPAFF.

The chain employs TRBV2 and TRBJ1-5; no definite D call. The CDR3 sequence is 15 residues long. Trimming removed 4 bases at V and 3 bases at J, with 13 bases between. From germline, CDR1 is SNHLY and CDR2 FYNNEI. The CDR3 reads CASSVDSNNNQPQHF. Here the CDR3 DNA reads TGTGCCAGCAGTGTAGACTCAAACAACAATCAGCCCCAGCATTTT.

This chain joins TRBV10-2 and TRBJ1-2; possibly TRBD1 for D (6 bases). Germline V lookup: CDR1 WSHSY, CDR2 SAAADI. This CDR3 is 13 amino acids long. Trimming left V 8 bases short and J 8 bases short, with 18 bases between. For the CDR3, the DNA is TGCGCCAGCCTCCCGGACAGTTGGAGGGGCTACACCTTC. Protein: CASLPDSWRGYTF.

This chain connects TRBV6-1 to TRBJ1-5; no firm D call. Looked up from germline, CDR1 is MNHNS and CDR2 is SASEGT. Trimming removed 5 bases from V and 7 bases from J, with 12 bases in between. The CDR3 runs to 13 residues. CDR3 in DNA: TGTGCCAGCAGTCCACAAATCAACCAGCCCCAGCATTTT. This encodes CASSPQINQPQHF.

The V call is TRBV28, the J call TRBJ2-4; D gene unclear. The CDR3 contains 13 residues. Trimming removed 8 bases at V and 8 bases at J, with 16 bases between. Germline V gene lookup returns CDR1 MDHEN and CDR2 SYDVKM. The CDR3 sequence is CASGFTDKDIQYF. As DNA, the CDR3 is TGTGCCAGCGGATTTACGGATAAGGACATTCAGTACTTC.

The chain links TRBV5-1 to TRBJ1-1, with D hard to call. CDR3 length: 13 amino acids. V was pared by 4 bases and J by 6 bases, with 13 bases between. Germline loops: CDR1 SGHRS, CDR2 YFSETQ. CDR3 protein: CASSPSAFAEAFF. The CDR3 nucleotides are TGCGCCAGCAGCCCCTCGGCGTTCGCTGAAGCTTTCTTT.

The chain is built from TRBV29-1 and TRBJ1-2; D uncertain. Germline V gene data show CDR1 as SQVTM and CDR2 as ANQGSEA. The CDR3 loop spans 12 amino acids. V was shortened by 3 bases and J by 3 bases, with 8 bases between the two germline ends. This CDR3 reads CSVDGGHYGYTF. The CDR3 DNA follows: TGCAGCGTTGACGGAGGACACTATGGCTACACCTTC.

The rearrangement links TRBV7-3 to TRBJ1-1; no definite D call. Germline-derived CDR1 and CDR2 are SGHTA and FQGTGA. V lost 5 bases and J lost 6, with 19 bases in between. The CDR3 loop spans 15 amino acids. As DNA, the CDR3 is TGTGCCAGCAGCCTAAGACCCTCCGCTAGGGCTGAAGCTTTCTTT. This gives the protein CASSLRPSARAEAFF.

This rearrangement joins TRBV2 to TRBJ2-1; no firm D call. CDR3 length equals 15 residues. Germline lookup yields CDR1 SNHLY and CDR2 FYNNEI. Trimming took 6 bases from V and 2 from J, leaving 14 bases between them. The CDR3 DNA reads TGTGCCAGCAGAGTCGGCGCGGCCGCCTACAATGAGCAGTTCTTC. This codes for CASRVGAAAYNEQFF.

A single count supports this clone. The chain combines TRBV11-1 with TRBJ2-5; D possibly corresponds to TRBD2 (6 bases). The germline V gene encodes CDR1 SGHAT and CDR2 FQDESV (reference sequence). This CDR3 has 12 amino acids. V lost 5 bases and J 3 bases, leaving 7 bases between the germline ends. CDR3 in amino acids: CASSPSEETQYF. Here the CDR3 DNA reads TGTGCCAGCAGCCCTAGCGAAGAGACCCAGTACTTC.

The chain carries TRBV15 and TRBJ2-1, with D tentatively TRBD1 (7 bases). The CDR3 sequence is 16 residues long. The germline V gene has CDR1 LNHNV and CDR2 YYDKDF (reference sequence). V shed 0 bases and J shed 6 bases, with 15 bases lying between them. CDR3: CATSRDQQGGGNEQFF. The CDR3 DNA follows: TGTGCCACCAGCAGAGATCAGCAGGGGGGCGGCAATGAGCAGTTCTTC. Together with reference TRBV15 and TRBJ2-1, the CDR3 gives the full variable domain: DAMVIQNPRYQVTQFGKPVTLSCSQTLNHNVMYWYQQKSSQAPKLLFHYYDKDFNNEADTPDNFQSRRPNTSFCFLDIRSPGLGDTAMYLCATSRDQQGGGNEQFFGPGTRLTVL.